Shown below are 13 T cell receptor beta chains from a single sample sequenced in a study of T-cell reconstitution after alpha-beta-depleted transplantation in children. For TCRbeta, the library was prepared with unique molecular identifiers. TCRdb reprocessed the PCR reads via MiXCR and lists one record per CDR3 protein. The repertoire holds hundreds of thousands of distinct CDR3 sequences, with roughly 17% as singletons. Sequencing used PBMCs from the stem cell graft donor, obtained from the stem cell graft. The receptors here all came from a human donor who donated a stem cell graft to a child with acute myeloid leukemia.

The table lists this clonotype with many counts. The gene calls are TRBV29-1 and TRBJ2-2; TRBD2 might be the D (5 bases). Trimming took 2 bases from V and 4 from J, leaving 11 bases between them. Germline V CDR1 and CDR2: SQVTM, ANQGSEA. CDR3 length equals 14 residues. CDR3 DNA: TGCAGCGTTGAAACGGGGATCGGCACCGGGGAGCTGTTTTTT. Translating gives CSVETGIGTGELFF.

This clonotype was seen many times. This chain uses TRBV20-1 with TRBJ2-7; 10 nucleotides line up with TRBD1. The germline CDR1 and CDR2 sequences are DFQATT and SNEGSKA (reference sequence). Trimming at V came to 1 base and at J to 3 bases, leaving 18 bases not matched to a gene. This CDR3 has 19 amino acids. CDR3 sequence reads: CSARVDPYSTGTGVYEQYF. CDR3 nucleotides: TGCAGTGCTAGAGTTGACCCTTATTCTACCGGGACAGGGGTCTACGAGCAGTACTTC.

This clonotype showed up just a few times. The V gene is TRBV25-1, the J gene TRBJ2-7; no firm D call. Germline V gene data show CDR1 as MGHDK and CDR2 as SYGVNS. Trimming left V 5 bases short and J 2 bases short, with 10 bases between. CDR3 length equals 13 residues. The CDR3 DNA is TGTGCCAGCAGTTTCAACAGTCCCTACGAGCAGTACTTC. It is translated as CASSFNSPYEQYF.

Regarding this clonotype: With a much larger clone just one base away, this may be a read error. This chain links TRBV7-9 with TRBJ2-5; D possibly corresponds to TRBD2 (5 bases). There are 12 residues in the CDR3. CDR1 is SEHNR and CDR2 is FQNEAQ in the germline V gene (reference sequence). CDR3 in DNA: TGTGCCTCCAGAGCTAGCAGCGAGACCCAGTGCTTC. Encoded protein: CASRASSETQCF.

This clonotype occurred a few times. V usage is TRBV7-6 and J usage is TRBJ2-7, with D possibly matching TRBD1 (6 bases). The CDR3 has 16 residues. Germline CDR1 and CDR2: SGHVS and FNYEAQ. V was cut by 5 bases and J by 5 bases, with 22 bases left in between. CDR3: CASSASRDTFPHEQYV. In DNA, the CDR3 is TGTGCCAGCAGCGCATCCCGGGACACATTCCCCCACGAGCAGTACGTC.

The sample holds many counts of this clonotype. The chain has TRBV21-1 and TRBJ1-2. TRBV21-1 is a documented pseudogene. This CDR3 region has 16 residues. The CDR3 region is CASSKALITDNYGYTF. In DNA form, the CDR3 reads TGTGCCAGCAGCAAAGCCCTTATTACGGATAACTATGGCTACACCTTC.

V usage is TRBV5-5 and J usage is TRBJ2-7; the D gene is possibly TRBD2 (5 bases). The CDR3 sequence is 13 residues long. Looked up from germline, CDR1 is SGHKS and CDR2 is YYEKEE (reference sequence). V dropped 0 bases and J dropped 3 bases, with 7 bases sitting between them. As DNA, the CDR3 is TGTGCCAGCAGCTTGGTGGCGGGCTACGAGCAGTACTTC. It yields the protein CASSLVAGYEQYF.

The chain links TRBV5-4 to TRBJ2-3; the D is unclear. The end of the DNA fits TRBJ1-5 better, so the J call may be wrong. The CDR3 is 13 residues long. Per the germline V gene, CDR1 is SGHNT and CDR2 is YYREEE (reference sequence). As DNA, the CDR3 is TGTGCCAGCAGCTTGGGACTCACAGATACGCAGCATTTT. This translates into CASSLGLTDTQHF.

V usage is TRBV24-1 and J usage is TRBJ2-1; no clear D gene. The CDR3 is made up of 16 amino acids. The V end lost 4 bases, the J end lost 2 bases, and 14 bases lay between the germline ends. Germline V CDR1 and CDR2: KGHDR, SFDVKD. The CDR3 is CATSDRTVYPYNEQFF. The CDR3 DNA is TGTGCCACCAGTGACCGAACAGTGTACCCCTACAATGAGCAGTTCTTC.

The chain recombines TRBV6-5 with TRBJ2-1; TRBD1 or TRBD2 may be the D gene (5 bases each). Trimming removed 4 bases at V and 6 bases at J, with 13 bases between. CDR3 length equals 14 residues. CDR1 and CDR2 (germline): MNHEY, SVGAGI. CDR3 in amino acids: CASSWDLNFNEQFF. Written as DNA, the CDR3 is TGTGCCAGCAGTTGGGACCTAAATTTCAATGAGCAGTTCTTC.

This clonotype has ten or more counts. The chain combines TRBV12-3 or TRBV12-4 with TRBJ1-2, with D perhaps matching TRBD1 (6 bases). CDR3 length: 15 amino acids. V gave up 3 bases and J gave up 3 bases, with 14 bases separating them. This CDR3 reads CASSFVRGKDYGYTF. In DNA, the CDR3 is TGTGCCAGCAGTTTTGTAAGGGGGAAGGACTATGGCTACACCTTC.

CDR3 sequence (DNA): TGTGCCTGTACTATTACAGGGTACGAGCAGTACTTC. It encodes CACTITGYEQYF. The V call is TRBV30, the J call TRBJ2-7, with D possibly matching TRBD1 (6 bases). CDR1 and CDR2 from the germline V gene are GTSNPN and SVGIG (reference sequence). V was clipped by 6 bases and J by 4 bases, with 13 bases between them. The CDR3 extends over 12 amino acids.

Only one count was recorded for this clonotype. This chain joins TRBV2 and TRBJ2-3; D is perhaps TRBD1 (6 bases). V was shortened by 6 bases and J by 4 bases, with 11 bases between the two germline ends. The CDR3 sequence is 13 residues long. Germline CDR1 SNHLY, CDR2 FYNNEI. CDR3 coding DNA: TGTGCCAGCAGCCGACAGGTTGCAGATACGCAGTATTTT. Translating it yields CASSRQVADTQYF.